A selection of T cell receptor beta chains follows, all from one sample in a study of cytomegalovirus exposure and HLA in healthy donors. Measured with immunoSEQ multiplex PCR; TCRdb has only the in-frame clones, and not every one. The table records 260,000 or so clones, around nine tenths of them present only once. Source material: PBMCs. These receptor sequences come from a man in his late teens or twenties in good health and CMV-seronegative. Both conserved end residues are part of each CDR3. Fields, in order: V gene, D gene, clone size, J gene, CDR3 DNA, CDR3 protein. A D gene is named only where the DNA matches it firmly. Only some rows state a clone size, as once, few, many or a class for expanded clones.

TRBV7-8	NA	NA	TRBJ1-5	TGTGCCAGCAGCTTAGCGGGGCATCAGCCCCAGCATTTT	CASSLAGHQPQHF
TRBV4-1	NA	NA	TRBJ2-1	TGCGCCAGCAAAGTTTTAGCGACCACCTACAATGAGCAGTTCTTC	CASKVLATTYNEQFF
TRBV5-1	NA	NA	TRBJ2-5	TGCGCCAGCAGCTTTAGCGGCCAAGAGACCCAGTACTTC	CASSFSGQETQYF
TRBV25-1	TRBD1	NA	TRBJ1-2	TGTGCCAGCAGTGAATATGGATCGGGACAGGGGGACTATGGCTACACCTTC	CASSEYGSGQGDYGYTF
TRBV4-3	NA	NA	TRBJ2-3	TGCGCCAGCAGCCCAGTTGACGGGTACACAGATACGCAGTATTTT	CASSPVDGYTDTQYF
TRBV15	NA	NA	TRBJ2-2	TGTGCCACCAGCAGAGCGGCCGGGGAGCTGTTTTTT	CATSRAAGELFF
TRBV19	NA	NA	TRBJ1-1	TGTGCCAGTACCCTGGGCCACTCCGTTATGAACACTGAAGCTTTCTTT	CASTLGHSVMNTEAFF
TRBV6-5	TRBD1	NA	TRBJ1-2	TGTGCCAGCAGTACGCGACAGGGAGTAGGAGGCTACACCTTC	CASSTRQGVGGYTF
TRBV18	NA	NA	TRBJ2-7	TGTGCCAGCTCACCATTAGTCCAACCCCCCTACGAGCAGTACTTC	CASSPLVQPPYEQYF
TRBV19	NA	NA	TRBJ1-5	TGTGCCAGTCAAGCGTATAGCAATCAGCCCCAGCATTTT	CASQAYSNQPQHF
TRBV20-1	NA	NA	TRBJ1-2	TGCAGTGCTAGCCCCGGCTATGGCTACACCTTC	CSASPGYGYTF
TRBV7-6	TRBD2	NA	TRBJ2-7	TGTGCCAGCAGCCCCGGACTAGCGGGAGGAGGCGGCGAGCAGTACTTC	CASSPGLAGGGGEQYF
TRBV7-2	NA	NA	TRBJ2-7	TGTGCCAGCAGCTCGCGGCCAGCGGGCGCCTACGAGCAGTACTTC	CASSSRPAGAYEQYF
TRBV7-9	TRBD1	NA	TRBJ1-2	TGTGCCAGCAGCTTCTATACAGGGGTAAACTATGGCTACACCTTC	CASSFYTGVNYGYTF
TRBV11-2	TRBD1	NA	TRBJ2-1	TGTGCCAGCAGTACAGGGGGGTATTGGAATGAGCAGTTCTTC	CASSTGGYWNEQFF
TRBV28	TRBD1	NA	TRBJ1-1	TGTGCCAGCAGTACAACAGGGGTAGGTGAAGCTTTCTTT	CASSTTGVGEAFF
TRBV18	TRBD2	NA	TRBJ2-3	TGTGCCAGCCGTGGACTAGCGGGAGGGATTAGCACAGATACGCAGTATTTT	CASRGLAGGISTDTQYF
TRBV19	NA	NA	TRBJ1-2	TGTGCCAGTAGTATTCCTCCGGGGGGCTATGGCTACACCTTC	CASSIPPGGYGYTF
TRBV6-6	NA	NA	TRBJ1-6	TGTGCCAGTCGGAGTAATTCACCCCTCCACTTT	CASRSNSPLHF
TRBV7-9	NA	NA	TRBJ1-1	TGTGCCAGCAGCCCTTGGGGGGACACTGAAGCTTTCTTT	CASSPWGDTEAFF
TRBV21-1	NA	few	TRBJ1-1	TGTGCCAGCAGCAACGGACAGTCGGGTGAAGCTTTCTTT	CASSNGQSGEAFF
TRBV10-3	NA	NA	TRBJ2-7	TGTGCCATCAGTGAAGGGACTGTCTACGAGCAGTACTTC	CAISEGTVYEQYF
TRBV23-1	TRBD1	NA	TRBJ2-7	TGCGCCAGCAGTCAAAGAAGGGACAGCCTATTCTACGAGCAGTACTTC	CASSQRRDSLFYEQYF
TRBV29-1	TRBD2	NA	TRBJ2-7	TGCAGCGTTGGACCATCTAGCGGGACCAGCTCCTACGAGCAGTACTTC	CSVGPSSGTSSYEQYF
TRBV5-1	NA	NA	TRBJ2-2	TGCGCCAGCAGCTTGGTCGGCACCGGGGAGCTGTTTTTT	CASSLVGTGELFF
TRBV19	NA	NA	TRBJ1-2	TGTGCCAGTACCATGGGGCGTGACATCCCCGCGGGGGGCTACACCTTC	CASTMGRDIPAGGYTF
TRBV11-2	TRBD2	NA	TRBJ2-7	TGTGCCAGCAGTCTTACTAGCGGGAGTAGGTCCTACGAGCAGTACTTC	CASSLTSGSRSYEQYF
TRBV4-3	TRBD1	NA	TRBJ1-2	TGCGCCAGCAGCCCATTGCATACAGGGGCTGTTTCTGGCTACACCTTC	CASSPLHTGAVSGYTF
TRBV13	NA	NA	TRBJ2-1	TGTGCCAGCACACCCGGGGGGCTATACAATGAGCAGTTCTTC	CASTPGGLYNEQFF
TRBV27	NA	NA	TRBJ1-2	TGTGCCAGCAGTCAAAGGGGGGGGTATGGCTACACCTTC	CASSQRGGYGYTF
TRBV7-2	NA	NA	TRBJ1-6	TGTGCCAGCAGCTTAGGCTCAGTTACCAGCTCCTATAATTCACCCCTCCACTTT	CASSLGSVTSSYNSPLHF
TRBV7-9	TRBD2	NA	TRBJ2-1	TGTGCCAGCAGCTACGGACTAGCGGGGAACAACAATGAGCAGTTCTTC	CASSYGLAGNNNEQFF
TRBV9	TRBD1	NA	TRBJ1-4	TGTGCCAGCAGCGCCGAGGGGGCGGGGGAAAAACTGTTTTTT	CASSAEGAGEKLFF
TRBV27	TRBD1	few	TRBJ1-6	TGTGCCAGCAGTTCGACAGGGGATTCACCCCTCCACTTT	CASSSTGDSPLHF
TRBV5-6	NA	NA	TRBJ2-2	TGTGCCAGCAGCTTCGCTGAGGCCGGGGAGCTGTTTTTT	CASSFAEAGELFF
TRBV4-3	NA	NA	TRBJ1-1	TGCGCCAGCAGCCTTGGCAGGGATGTCACTGAAGCTTTCTTT	CASSLGRDVTEAFF
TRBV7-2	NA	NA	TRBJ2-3	TGTGCCAGCAGCTTAGGGGTGGACAAAGATACGCAGTATTTT	CASSLGVDKDTQYF
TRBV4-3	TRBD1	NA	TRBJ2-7	TGCGCCAGCAGCCCCCAACCGGGACAGGGGGCGAGCGAGCAGTACTTC	CASSPQPGQGASEQYF
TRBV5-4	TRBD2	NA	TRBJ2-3	TGTGCCAGCAACCCCCAGCGGGGGAGGAGCACAGATACGCAGTATTTT	CASNPQRGRSTDTQYF
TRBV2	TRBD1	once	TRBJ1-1	TGTGCCAGCCAACGGACAGGGAATACTGAAGCTTTCTTT	CASQRTGNTEAFF
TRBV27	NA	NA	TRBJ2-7	TGTGCCAGCACCTCACTAGGGCCGCCTTACGAGCAGTACTTC	CASTSLGPPYEQYF
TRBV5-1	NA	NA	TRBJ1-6	TGCGCCAGCAGCTTTCTGGGGGGAGGTCAGAATTCACCCCTCCACTTT	CASSFLGGGQNSPLHF
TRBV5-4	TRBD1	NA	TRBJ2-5	TGTGCCAGCAGCTTGGCCGCAGGGGGCGGGACCCAGTACTTC	CASSLAAGGGTQYF
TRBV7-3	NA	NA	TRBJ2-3	TGTGCCAGCAGCTTAAAGGACAGACGTGATACGCAGTATTTT	CASSLKDRRDTQYF
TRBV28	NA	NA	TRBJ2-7	TGTGCCAGCAGTTCACTCTCCTACGAGCAGTACTTC	CASSSLSYEQYF
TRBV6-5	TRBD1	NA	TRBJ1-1	TGTGCCAGCAGTCGGGACAGGGTGAGTGTTTTCTTT	CASSRDRVSVFF
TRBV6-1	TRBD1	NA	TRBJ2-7	TGTGCCAGCAGTGTAGATACAGGGGTACTCTACGAGCAGTACTTC	CASSVDTGVLYEQYF
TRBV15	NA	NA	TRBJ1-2	TGTGCCACCAGCAGAGCCCTGTATGGCTACACCTTC	CATSRALYGYTF
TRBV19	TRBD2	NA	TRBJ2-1	TGTGCCAGTAGCCCCGCAAACTTAGCGGGAGGGCCATCCTCTCTCTACAATGAGCAGTTCTTC	CASSPANLAGGPSSLYNEQFF
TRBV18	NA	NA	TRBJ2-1	TGTGCCAGCTCACATCTAGTCGACAATGAGCAGTTCTTC	CASSHLVDNEQFF
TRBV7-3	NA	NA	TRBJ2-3	TGTGCCAGCAGCTCAGACTGGAATCCTACAGATACGCAGTATTTT	CASSSDWNPTDTQYF
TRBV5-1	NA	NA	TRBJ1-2	TGCGCCAGCAGTCCAGACAGCTATGGCTACACCTTC	CASSPDSYGYTF
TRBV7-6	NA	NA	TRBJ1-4	TGTGCCAGCAGCTTAACCCTCGGAAAACTGTTTTTT	CASSLTLGKLFF
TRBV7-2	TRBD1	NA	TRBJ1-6	TGTGCCAGCAGCCTTAAGGCTCGGGGACAGGGAAATTCACCCCTCCACTTT	CASSLKARGQGNSPLHF
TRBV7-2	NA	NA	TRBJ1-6	TGTGCCAGCAGCTTAGAATCCCCCAGGCGTTTTAATTCACCCCTCCACTTT	CASSLESPRRFNSPLHF
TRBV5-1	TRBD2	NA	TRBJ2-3	TGCGCCAGCAGCTTGCCCGCCCAGACTAGCGGAGATACGCAGTATTTT	CASSLPAQTSGDTQYF
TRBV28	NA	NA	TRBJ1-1	TGTGCCAGCAATGGGGCCCCGGCGGTTAAAGCTTTCTTT	CASNGAPAVKAFF
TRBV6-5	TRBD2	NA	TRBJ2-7	TGTGCCAGCAGTTCCCCGGCTAGCGGGGGGAACGAGCAGTACTTC	CASSSPASGGNEQYF